One sample yielded the 24 T cell receptor beta chains listed below, sequenced in a study of OX40 agonist ivuxolimab in advanced cancers. Clones were read by immunoSEQ multiplex PCR, and TCRdb kept only the in-frame ones, dropping some. The sample holds about 59,000 clones, around 93% seen once. The sequencing used CD4+ or CD8+ T cells sorted from blood, collected in a trial of the OX40 agonist ivuxolimab. Receptor source: an adult with an advanced solid tumor such as melanoma, head and neck, liver or kidney cancer.

The rearrangement links TRBV10-3 to TRBJ2-7; D possibly matches TRBD1 or TRBD2 (5 bases each). Germline V CDR1 and CDR2: ENHRY, SYGVKD. The CDR3 contains 14 residues. V lost 3 bases and J 3 bases, leaving 12 bases between the germline ends. This chain's CDR3 is CAISEQEEIYEQYF. Here the CDR3 DNA reads TGTGCCATCAGTGAACAGGAGGAAATCTACGAGCAGTACTTC.

This chain uses TRBV5-5 with TRBJ2-6, with 7 bases lining up with TRBD1. Germline V gene data show CDR1 as SGHKS and CDR2 as YYEKEE (reference sequence). V trimming: 4 bases; J trimming: 4 bases; junction bases outside the gene matches: 11. This CDR3 spans 17 amino acids. CDR3 nucleotides: TGTGCCAGCAGCACCTTACAGGGGACGAGGGGGGCCAACGTCCTGACTTTC. This encodes CASSTLQGTRGANVLTF.

The rearrangement joins TRBV27 to TRBJ2-3; D is ambiguous. The CDR3 spans 13 residues. Germline V lookup: CDR1 MNHEY, CDR2 SMNVEV (reference sequence). Between the trimmed V and J ends, which lost 5 bases and 0 bases, there was a span of 6 bases. CDR3 loop: CASSMPSTDTQYF. The CDR3, as DNA: TGTGCCAGCAGTATGCCTAGCACAGATACGCAGTATTTT.

The chain links TRBV15 to TRBJ2-4, with a weak D call TRBD1 (5 bases). The CDR3 runs 14 residues. CDR1 LNHNV and CDR2 YYDKDF come from the germline V gene (reference sequence). Trimming pared 9 bases from V and 3 bases from J, leaving 15 bases between. The chain's CDR3 is CATWSGLGKNIQYF. The CDR3 DNA reads TGTGCCACATGGTCAGGGCTGGGCAAAAACATTCAGTACTTC.

This rearrangement joins TRBV19 to TRBJ1-1; 9 nucleotides align to TRBD1. This CDR3 spans 15 amino acids. In germline, CDR1 is LNHDA, CDR2 SQIVND (reference sequence). J gave up 1 base and V 5 bases, and 5 bases lay outside the gene matches. This CDR3 is CASSPSTGGNTEAFF. In DNA, the CDR3 is TGTGCCAGTAGTCCCTCGACAGGGGGGAACACTGAAGCTTTCTTT.

J is TRBJ2-7 and V is TRBV5-4; 7 positions match TRBD1. The germline gives CDR1 SGHNT, CDR2 YYREEE (reference sequence). The CDR3 totals 14 residues. With 1 base clipped from V and 3 bases from J, the junction kept 4 bases outside the gene matches. DNA for the CDR3: TGTGCCAGCAGCTTGACAGGGGACGTCTACGAGCAGTACTTC. This encodes CASSLTGDVYEQYF.

The chain recombines TRBV29-1 with TRBJ1-1; weak D call: TRBD1 (6 bases). Trimming took off 8 bases at V and 1 base at J, with 11 bases between the two ends. Germline V lookup: CDR1 SQVTM, CDR2 ANQGSEA. The CDR3 loop spans 12 amino acids. The CDR3 sequence is CSCLGQNTEAFF. CDR3 in DNA: TGCAGCTGCCTGGGACAGAACACTGAAGCTTTCTTT. Looking up the rest from reference TRBV29-1 and TRBJ1-1 gives the full variable domain: SAVISQKPSRDICQRGTSLTIQCQVDSQVTMMFWYRQQPGQSLTLIATANQGSEATYESGFVIDKFPISRPNLTFSTLTVSNMSPEDSSIYLCSCLGQNTEAFFGQGTRLTVV.

The rearrangement links TRBV27 to TRBJ1-4; 8 positions match TRBD1. From germline, CDR1 is MNHEY and CDR2 SMNVEV (reference sequence). The CDR3 contains 16 residues. J gave up 6 bases and V 5 bases, and 11 bases lay outside the gene matches. CDR3 region: CASSTHLTGAYEKLFF. In nucleotides, the CDR3 is TGTGCCAGCAGTACTCATTTGACAGGGGCTTATGAAAAACTGTTTTTT.

This chain links TRBV15 with TRBJ1-6; maybe TRBD1 (5 bases). The CDR3 is 13 amino acids. V was cut by 6 bases and J by 7 bases, with 10 bases left in between. Germline CDR1 LNHNV, CDR2 YYDKDF (reference sequence). Here the CDR3 DNA reads TGTGCCACCAGGGGGGATTGGAATTCACCCCTCCACTTT. Translating gives CATRGDWNSPLHF.

The sample holds one count of this clone. The chain joins TRBV6-1 to TRBJ1-4; D gene unclear. Per the germline V gene, CDR1 is MNHNS and CDR2 is SASEGT. V lost 7 bases, J lost 3 bases, and 15 bases lay in between. The CDR3 loop spans 15 amino acids. The CDR3 sequence is CASMNTLAANEKLFF. In nucleotides, the CDR3 is TGTGCCAGCATGAACACGCTGGCGGCTAATGAAAAACTGTTTTTT.

The CDR3 region has the DNA TGTGCCAGCAGTGACATAGGCTCCGGGACAGCGCACACTGAAGCTTTCTTT. Its translation: CASSDIGSGTAHTEAFF. The chain links TRBV9 to TRBJ1-1; 7 bases map to TRBD1. J lost 3 bases, V lost 5 bases, and 16 bases had no gene match. Germline V CDR1 and CDR2: SGDLS, YYNGEE. The CDR3 contains 17 residues.

This chain uses TRBV13 with TRBJ2-2; 8 positions agree with TRBD2. The CDR3 has 15 residues. The V and J ends lost 5 bases and 4 bases, in that order; junction bases with no gene match: 6. Germline V lookup: CDR1 PRHDT, CDR2 FYEKMQ (reference sequence). In DNA, the CDR3 is TGTGCCAGCAGCCTCGGGGGGGGTAGCACCGGGGAGCTGTTTTTT. It specifies CASSLGGGSTGELFF.

This clone was picked up one time. J is TRBJ1-5 and V is TRBV19, with TRBD1 as a possible D gene (5 bases). This CDR3 is built from 15 residues. The germline CDR1 and CDR2 sequences are LNHDA and SQIVND (reference sequence). V lost 6 bases and J lost 0, with 12 bases in between. The CDR3: CASSRQSLSNQPQHF. CDR3 coding DNA: TGTGCCAGTAGCCGACAGAGCCTTAGCAATCAGCCCCAGCATTTT.

The rearrangement joins TRBV28 to TRBJ2-1; maybe TRBD1 (6 bases). Deletions cut 6 bases from V and 10 bases from J, with 16 bases between. Germline V gene data show CDR1 as MDHEN and CDR2 as SYDVKM. The CDR3 length is 13 residues. The DNA of the CDR3 is TGTGCCAGCAGGCCCGACAGGCAGGGAGAGCAGTTCTTC. Protein: CASRPDRQGEQFF.

V and J are TRBV6-5 and TRBJ1-6; the D gene is possibly TRBD1 (6 bases). The CDR3 covers 14 residues. Germline CDR1 and CDR2: MNHEY and SVGAGI. The V and J ends lost 5 bases and 7 bases respectively, with 12 bases between them. The CDR3 DNA sequence: TGTGCCAGCAGTAACAGGGCCGGGAATTCACCCCTCCACTTT. This codes for CASSNRAGNSPLHF.

The rearrangement links TRBV20-1 to TRBJ1-2; tentatively, D is TRBD1 (5 bases). Deletions cut 2 bases from V and 4 bases from J, with 5 bases between. CDR1 DFQATT and CDR2 SNEGSKA come from the germline V gene (reference sequence). CDR3 length equals 11 residues. The CDR3 here is CSARRGYGYTF. The CDR3 coding sequence is TGCAGTGCTAGAAGGGGCTATGGCTACACCTTC.

The chain has TRBV28 and TRBJ1-5, with D uncertain. The CDR3 covers 17 residues. CDR1 is MDHEN and CDR2 is SYDVKM in the germline V gene. V was clipped by 7 bases and J by 0 bases, with 19 bases between them. The CDR3 sequence is CASNWRSGRYSNQPQHF. The CDR3 coding sequence is TGTGCCAGCAATTGGCGAAGCGGGCGGTATAGCAATCAGCCCCAGCATTTT.

This rearrangement joins TRBV7-8 to TRBJ2-7; perhaps TRBD2 as D (5 bases). V lost 3 bases and J 2 bases, leaving 14 bases between the germline ends. CDR1 is SGHVS, CDR2 FQNEAQ, per germline. The CDR3 sequence is 15 residues long. In nucleotides, the CDR3 is TGTGCCAGCAGCTTGTGGCACAGCGGTACCTACGAGCAGTACTTC. Translating gives CASSLWHSGTYEQYF.

This chain links TRBV7-9 with TRBJ2-5; D not resolved. V was trimmed by 4 bases and J by 2 bases, leaving 5 bases between them. The V gene's germline CDR1 is SEHNR and CDR2 FQNEAQ (reference sequence). CDR3 size: 12 residues. The CDR3, as DNA: TGTGCCAGCAGCTCCCGGCAAGAGACCCAGTACTTC. Amino acid sequence: CASSSRQETQYF.

The chain is built from TRBV30 and TRBJ1-2; D is ambiguous. V dropped 7 bases and J dropped 1 base, with 13 bases sitting between them. This CDR3 is built from 13 residues. Germline values: CDR1 GTSNPN, CDR2 SVGIG (reference sequence). CDR3 sequence (DNA): TGTGCCTCCCCCCGAGGTCTTAACTATGGCTACACCTTC. Translated, it gives CASPRGLNYGYTF.

The V gene is TRBV5-5, the J gene TRBJ2-5, with TRBD1 identical over 7 bases. Germline V gene data show CDR1 as SGHKS and CDR2 as YYEKEE (reference sequence). CDR3 length: 16 residues. Trimming cost V 1 base and J 2 bases; bases outside gene matches: 8. The CDR3 DNA reads TGTGCCAGCAGCTTGCCCTCAGACAGGGAACAAGAGACCCAGTACTTC. Amino acids: CASSLPSDREQETQYF.

This chain connects TRBV25-1 to TRBJ2-7, with 10 bases aligning to TRBD1. The trim removed 8 bases at V and 4 bases at J, leaving 5 bases unmatched. In germline, CDR1 is MGHDK, CDR2 SYGVNS. CDR3 length equals 13 residues. The CDR3 reads CASSGQGFYEQYF. CDR3 bases: TGTGCCAGCTCGGGACAGGGGTTTTACGAGCAGTACTTC.

This sequence joins TRBV19 and TRBJ2-7, with D possibly being TRBD2 (6 bases). The length of the CDR3 is 21 residues. In germline, CDR1 is LNHDA, CDR2 SQIVND (reference sequence). The V end was cut by 3 bases, the J end by 4 bases, with 34 bases between. CDR3 bases: TGTGCCAGTAGTATTCGGGTGGCAGCGGAGGAACCGGGACTCCCGGGTTACGAGCAGTACTTC. It yields the protein CASSIRVAAEEPGLPGYEQYF.

J is TRBJ2-1 and V is TRBV19, with D unclear. CDR1 and CDR2 from the germline V gene are LNHDA and SQIVND (reference sequence). Trimming shortened V by 8 bases and J by 12 bases, and 17 bases separated the two germline ends. CDR3 length: 12 residues. This CDR3 is CASLGPPRLQFF. The CDR3 DNA follows: TGTGCCAGTCTCGGGCCCCCCCGTTTGCAGTTCTTC.